Listed here are 29 T cell receptor beta chains from one sample, sequenced in a study of blood T cell repertoires in COVID-19 (TCRdb year 2020). Library construction relied on the immunoSEQ multiplex PCR assay. The clones in this table, taken by TCRdb from immuneACCESS, are in-frame only. Not every clone is retained; where verified, under half of the shortfall comes from an unresolved V gene, and the cause of the rest is unknown. Present in this sample are fewer than 250,000 clones, roughly 86% of which were seen just once. Approximately 5% of the sample is held by the ten biggest clonotypes. The sample comprised peripheral blood. These receptor sequences come from a woman aged 80 or older with COVID-19, enrolled during active disease.

The rearrangement links TRBV5-1 to TRBJ1-5; D is ambiguous. The CDR3 is 13 residues long. With 0 bases removed from V and 4 bases from J, the gap between germline ends came to 5 bases. Germline V lookup: CDR1 SGHRS, CDR2 YFSETQ. CDR3 coding DNA: TGCGCCAGCAGCTTGGATCTTAATCAGCCCCAGCATTTT. It translates to CASSLDLNQPQHF.

The V call is TRBV29-1, the J call TRBJ2-5; a possible D gene is TRBD2 (6 bases). V was clipped by 7 bases and J by 5 bases, with 17 bases between them. Germline loops: CDR1 SQVTM, CDR2 ANQGSEA. The CDR3 has 13 amino acids. The CDR3 nucleotides are TGCAGCGCCCCTGACGGGACTCGGGAGACCCAGTACTTC. Its translation: CSAPDGTRETQYF.

J is TRBJ1-5 and V is TRBV11-2; 7 nucleotides match TRBD1. Germline CDR1 reads SGHAT; CDR2 reads FQNNGV. The CDR3 has 14 amino acids. J lost 7 bases, V lost 5 bases, and 8 bases had no gene match. This CDR3 reads CASSTMTGNQPQHF. CDR3 coding DNA: TGTGCCAGCAGCACCATGACAGGGAACCAGCCCCAGCATTTT.

The chain carries TRBV12-3 or TRBV12-4 and TRBJ2-7; no firm D call. V shed 3 bases and J shed 6 bases, with 12 bases lying between them. The CDR3 runs to 13 residues. As DNA, the CDR3 is TGTGCCAGCAGTTTCTTCCTCCTAGGCGAGCAGTACTTC. This encodes CASSFFLLGEQYF.

V is TRBV14 and J is TRBJ1-1; 8 nucleotides line up with TRBD1. The germline gives CDR1 SGHDN, CDR2 FVKESK. With V trimmed by 8 bases and J by 9 bases, 17 bases remained unmatched. CDR3 length: 15 amino acids. The CDR3 is CASFSGQGGGEKAFF. The DNA of the CDR3 is TGTGCCAGCTTCTCCGGACAGGGAGGGGGAGAAAAAGCTTTCTTT.

This chain links TRBV2 with TRBJ2-7; 10 bases fit TRBD1. After removal of 5 bases from V and 10 bases from J, the junction contained 11 bases not matched to a gene. The CDR3 length is 14 residues. Germline assignment: CDR1 SNHLY and CDR2 FYNNEI. The chain's CDR3 is CASSPNGQGGIQYF. CDR3 nucleotides: TGTGCCAGCAGTCCTAACGGACAGGGGGGTATTCAGTACTTC.

This chain links TRBV5-1 with TRBJ1-2; the D is unclear. Trimming shortened V by 0 bases and J by 4 bases, and 7 bases separated the two germline ends. The germline V gene has CDR1 SGHRS and CDR2 YFSETQ. The CDR3 consists of 13 residues. The CDR3 DNA is TGCGCCAGCAGCTTGGACGGGTTCTATGGCTACACCTTC. Protein product: CASSLDGFYGYTF.

This rearrangement joins TRBV6-6 to TRBJ1-1; D is uncertain. V lost 5 bases and J lost 1, with 20 bases in between. This CDR3 contains 17 residues. Germline CDR1 MNHNY, CDR2 SVGAGI (reference sequence). The DNA of the CDR3 is TGTGCCAGCAGTCGCAAGGCCCACCCTGACACGAACACTGAAGCTTTCTTT. This codes for CASSRKAHPDTNTEAFF.

This sequence joins TRBV5-1 and TRBJ2-3, with 10 bases fitting TRBD2. Germline trimming cut 4 bases from V and 2 bases from J; bases unmatched to any gene: 4. Germline V gene lookup returns CDR1 SGHRS and CDR2 YFSETQ. The CDR3 totals 15 residues. DNA for the CDR3: TGCGCCAGCAGCATTAGCGGGGGGTACACAGATACGCAGTATTTT. Translating it yields CASSISGGYTDTQYF.

The chain carries TRBV2 and TRBJ2-1; D gene ambiguous. V dropped 2 bases and J dropped 4 bases, with 6 bases sitting between them. The CDR3 runs to 13 residues. Germline values: CDR1 SNHLY, CDR2 FYNNEI. DNA of the CDR3: TGTGCCAGCAGTGAAACTGATTACAATGAGCAGTTCTTC. This sequence encodes CASSETDYNEQFF.

The chain combines TRBV4-1 with TRBJ2-7; TRBD1 agrees at 9 bases. Trimming cost V 3 bases and J 0 bases; bases outside gene matches: 3. This CDR3 is built from 15 residues. CDR1 and CDR2 (germline): MGHRA, YSYEKL. The CDR3 is CASSQTGGSSYEQYF. As DNA, the CDR3 is TGCGCCAGCAGCCAGACAGGGGGTTCCTCCTACGAGCAGTACTTC.

This clone has only one observation. The rearrangement uses TRBV19 and TRBJ1-5, with a weak D call TRBD1 (5 bases). V lost 7 bases to trimming and J lost 0 bases, with 19 bases between them. Germline V gives CDR1 LNHDA, CDR2 SQIVND (reference sequence). The CDR3 runs 17 residues. This chain's CDR3 is CASTKLQQVNSNQPQHF. The DNA for the CDR3 is TGTGCCAGTACCAAATTACAACAGGTCAATAGCAATCAGCCCCAGCATTTT.

The chain employs TRBV5-4 and TRBJ2-3; possible D gene TRBD1, 6 bases. The CDR3 is 15 amino acids. CDR1 and CDR2 (germline): SGHNT, YYREEE (reference sequence). V lost 1 base and J lost 1, with 10 bases in between. CDR3 DNA: TGTGCCAGCAGCTTGAGTCCAGGGGGCACAGATACGCAGTATTTT. Protein sequence: CASSLSPGGTDTQYF.

This chain uses TRBV6-2 or TRBV6-3 with TRBJ1-4; 7 bases agree with TRBD1. CDR1 and CDR2 (germline): MNHEY, SVGEGT. The CDR3 is made up of 15 amino acids. Trimming at V came to 0 bases and at J to 5 bases, leaving 3 bases not matched to a gene. This CDR3 reads CASSYSGTANEKLFF. The CDR3 DNA follows: TGTGCCAGCAGTTACTCCGGGACAGCGAATGAAAAACTGTTTTTT.

The chain joins TRBV19 to TRBJ1-1; TRBD1 is a possible D gene (5 bases). This CDR3 spans 13 amino acids. Trimming shortened V by 6 bases and J by 2 bases, and 10 bases separated the two germline ends. CDR1 is LNHDA, CDR2 SQIVND, per germline (reference sequence). The CDR3 DNA reads as TGTGCCAGTAGCACACAGGTAAACACTGAAGCTTTCTTT. Its protein is CASSTQVNTEAFF.

V gene TRBV7-9 combines with J gene TRBJ1-6; TRBD1 agrees at 7 bases. The CDR3 runs 16 residues. Germline V gene lookup returns CDR1 SEHNR and CDR2 FQNEAQ (reference sequence). The J segment lost 5 bases and the V segment lost 2 bases, leaving 6 bases of the junction unmatched. CDR3 in amino acids: CASSLKSGQNNSPLHF. The DNA of the CDR3 is TGTGCCAGCAGCTTAAAATCGGGACAGAATAATTCACCCCTCCACTTT. Variable domain in full (rest from reference TRBV7-9 and TRBJ1-6): DTGVSQNPRHKITKRGQNVTFRCDPISEHNRLYWYRQTLGQGPEFLTYFQNEAQLEKSRLLSDRFSAERPKGSFSTLEIQRTEQGDSAMYLCASSLKSGQNNSPLHFGNGTRLTVT.

CDR3 sequence (DNA): TGCGCCAGCAGCCAACCCATCAGGGGGCAACGGGAAAAACTGTTTTTT. Its protein is CASSQPIRGQREKLFF. V and J are TRBV4-1 and TRBJ1-4; 8 bases fit TRBD1. The germline CDR1 and CDR2 sequences are MGHRA and YSYEKL. The CDR3 has 16 residues. Trimming cost V 2 bases and J 8 bases; bases outside gene matches: 10.

The V call is TRBV6-4, the J call TRBJ1-2; possible D gene TRBD1, 5 bases. The V end was cut by 4 bases, the J end by 2 bases, with 11 bases between. The CDR3 has 14 residues. Germline CDR1 reads MRHNA; CDR2 reads SNTAGT. The CDR3 sequence is CASSVGGPNYGYTF. The CDR3 coding sequence is TGTGCCAGCAGTGTCGGGGGACCGAACTATGGCTACACCTTC.

The chain has TRBV6-4 and TRBJ2-5; D is perhaps TRBD2 (6 bases). Trimming took 0 bases from V and 2 from J, leaving 19 bases between them. CDR1 and CDR2 (germline): MRHNA, SNTAGT. The CDR3 runs 18 residues. The CDR3 coding sequence is TGTGCCAGCAGTGACTCGATACGGGGCGGGGAGTCTCAAGAGACCCAGTACTTC. Translated: CASSDSIRGGESQETQYF.

The rearrangement uses TRBV4-1 and TRBJ2-1, with 10 bases lining up with TRBD2. CDR3 length equals 15 residues. Unmatched junction bases numbered 2, after V lost 2 bases and J lost 4 bases. Germline CDR1 MGHRA, CDR2 YSYEKL. CDR3 nucleotide sequence: TGCGCCAGCAGCCAATCTAGCGGGGGATACAATGAGCAGTTCTTC. Translating it yields CASSQSSGGYNEQFF.

This chain uses TRBV6-6 with TRBJ2-3; tentatively, D is TRBD2 (6 bases). This CDR3 region has 13 residues. Germline V gene lookup returns CDR1 MNHNY and CDR2 SVGAGI (reference sequence). Trimming left V 6 bases short and J 3 bases short, with 10 bases between. The CDR3 protein is CASSPGTTDTQYF. In DNA, the CDR3 is TGTGCCAGCAGCCCTGGGACTACAGATACGCAGTATTTT.

The chain has TRBV9 and TRBJ1-3, with D possibly TRBD1 on 6 matching bases. V gave up 0 bases and J gave up 2 bases, with 12 bases separating them. Germline values: CDR1 SGDLS, CDR2 YYNGEE. This CDR3 comprises 16 residues. CDR3: CASSVGPGQTGNTIYF. CDR3 nucleotide sequence: TGTGCCAGCAGCGTAGGCCCCGGACAGACTGGAAACACCATATATTTT.

This chain links TRBV7-2 with TRBJ2-1; no clear D. Germline V gives CDR1 SGHTA, CDR2 FQGNSA. The CDR3 is 16 residues long. Trimming stripped 5 bases from V and 0 bases from J, with 14 bases between. CDR3 DNA: TGTGCCAGCAGCCGTTCCACTTCGAGCTCCTACAATGAGCAGTTCTTC. Translating gives CASSRSTSSSYNEQFF.

V gene TRBV11-2 combines with J gene TRBJ2-2, with D tentatively TRBD1 (6 bases). Germline V gene data show CDR1 as SGHAT and CDR2 as FQNNGV. Trimming left V 2 bases short and J 0 bases short, with 13 bases between. This CDR3 has 17 residues. The DNA of the CDR3 is TGTGCCAGCAGCTTATCTACAGGGCCATCGAACACCGGGGAGCTGTTTTTT. This sequence encodes CASSLSTGPSNTGELFF.

This clone was observed a handful of times. The chain combines TRBV4-2 with TRBJ1-3; tentative D call: TRBD1 (5 bases). This CDR3 is 15 amino acids long. Between the trimmed V and J ends, which lost 3 bases and 2 bases, there was a span of 11 bases. Looked up from germline, CDR1 is LGHNA and CDR2 is YNFKEQ. CDR3 bases: TGTGCCAGCAGCCACGTCGGGACTGCTGGAAACACCATATATTTT. It is translated as CASSHVGTAGNTIYF.

This chain uses TRBV2 with TRBJ2-7; 7 bases fit TRBD2. The CDR3 has 15 residues. With 6 bases clipped from V and 7 bases from J, the junction kept 15 bases outside the gene matches. The germline V gene has CDR1 SNHLY and CDR2 FYNNEI. The CDR3 bases are TGTGCCAGCAGCCTCAACGGGGAGGGGAGCGGGGAGCAGTACTTC. This encodes CASSLNGEGSGEQYF.

The chain combines TRBV5-1 with TRBJ2-2; D is unresolved. Germline V gives CDR1 SGHRS, CDR2 YFSETQ. The CDR3 length is 14 residues. Trimming stripped 0 bases from V and 4 bases from J, with 7 bases between. Written as DNA, the CDR3 is TGCGCCAGCAGCTTGGGCAGGTCCACCGGGGAGCTGTTTTTT. This translates into CASSLGRSTGELFF.

The rearrangement joins TRBV10-3 to TRBJ2-3; 9 nucleotides match TRBD2. The V gene's germline CDR1 is ENHRY and CDR2 SYGVKD. The trim removed 0 bases at V and 5 bases at J, leaving 3 bases unmatched. The CDR3 consists of 15 residues. The chain's CDR3 is CAISESDSGGDTQYF. DNA for the CDR3: TGTGCCATCAGTGAGTCTGATAGCGGGGGAGATACGCAGTATTTT.

The chain links TRBV30 to TRBJ1-5, with 7 bases that match TRBD1. After removal of 8 bases from V and 5 bases from J, the junction contained 6 bases not matched to a gene. The length of the CDR3 is 12 residues. CDR1 is GTSNPN, CDR2 SVGIG, per germline (reference sequence). Written as DNA, the CDR3 is TGTGCCGGCGGGACAGAGGATCAGCCCCAGCATTTT. Translating it yields CAGGTEDQPQHF.